Each of the 7 T cell receptor beta chains below was sequenced from the same sample in a study of control samples from healthy donors and cancer patients (TCRdb year 2020). The library came from the immunoSEQ multiplex PCR assay. TCRdb holds this immuneACCESS table with in-frame rearrangements only. Some clones are missing; in checked studies, unresolved V genes explain under half, and the rest has no known cause. A total of approximately 100,000 clones appear in this sample, about 83% of them only once. The ten largest clones take up 2.1% of the sample. The sequenced sample consisted of blood. The receptors were gathered from a woman aged 40 to 50 in good health.

The chain links TRBV10-1 to TRBJ2-5; 8 bases map to TRBD2. The V and J ends lost 6 bases and 4 bases, in that order; junction bases with no gene match: 10. The V gene's germline CDR1 is WNHNN and CDR2 SYGVQD (reference sequence). This CDR3 has 15 amino acids. This CDR3 is CASSTSSGLGETQYF. The CDR3 DNA follows: TGCGCCAGCAGCACATCTAGCGGGCTCGGAGAGACCCAGTACTTC.

This clone appeared once. Here the CDR3 DNA reads TGTGCCAGCAGTTACGAGTATAGCAATCAGCCCCAGCATTTT. Amino acids: CASSYEYSNQPQHF. The chain combines TRBV6-2 or TRBV6-3 with TRBJ1-5, with unresolved D. The V gene lost 2 bases and the J gene lost 0 bases, with 5 bases spanning the gap. Germline CDR1 is MNHEY and CDR2 is SVGEGT. The CDR3 length is 14 residues.

The J gene is TRBJ1-4, the V gene TRBV2, with D unresolved. CDR3 size: 13 residues. V was cut by 4 bases and J by 8 bases, with 11 bases left in between. CDR1 and CDR2 from the germline V gene are SNHLY and FYNNEI. The CDR3 region is CASSALEVEKLFF. The CDR3 nucleotides are TGTGCCAGCAGTGCCCTCGAGGTGGAAAAACTGTTTTTT.

The J gene is TRBJ1-5, the V gene TRBV5-6, with a possible D match to TRBD1 (6 bases). The CDR3 spans 18 residues. V was clipped by 2 bases and J by 4 bases, with 22 bases between them. In germline, CDR1 is SGHDT, CDR2 YYEEEE. As DNA, the CDR3 is TGTGCCAGCAGCTTCGGGACAATCTCCAGGGGTCTAAATCAGCCCCAGCATTTT. It is translated as CASSFGTISRGLNQPQHF.

The chain couples TRBV29-1 to TRBJ1-1, with 8 bases aligning to TRBD1. This CDR3 comprises 11 residues. The germline CDR1 and CDR2 sequences are SQVTM and ANQGSEA. V trimming: 6 bases; J trimming: 8 bases; junction bases outside the gene matches: 5. CDR3 protein: CSVQRTGEAFF. The CDR3 coding sequence is TGCAGCGTGCAGAGGACAGGGGAAGCTTTCTTT.

The chain combines TRBV5-4 with TRBJ2-7; D is possibly TRBD1 (6 bases). V lost 2 bases and J 7 bases, leaving 13 bases between the germline ends. This CDR3 comprises 13 residues. CDR1 and CDR2 (germline): SGHNT, YYREEE (reference sequence). CDR3: CASSLNRAGEQYF. CDR3 coding DNA: TGTGCCAGCAGCTTAAACAGGGCAGGGGAGCAGTACTTC.

The chain joins TRBV30 to TRBJ1-1, with D hard to call. This CDR3 spans 11 amino acids. The germline CDR1 and CDR2 sequences are GTSNPN and SVGIG (reference sequence). V gave up 1 base and J gave up 10 bases, with 10 bases separating them. The CDR3 loop is CAWSEARGAFF. The CDR3, as DNA: TGTGCCTGGAGTGAGGCTCGGGGAGCTTTCTTT.